These 12 T cell receptor beta chains were sequenced from one sample in a study of response to subunit inactivated influenza vaccine. Via MiXCR, TCRdb re-called the RT-PCR reads, giving one row per CDR3 protein. Of approximately 480,000 distinct CDR3 sequences in the sample, roughly 11% were seen once. This specimen was PBMCs from blood, taken more than 35 days after vaccination. The receptors here all came from a man aged 50 to 59 who received an inactivated influenza vaccine.

The chain carries TRBV7-9 and TRBJ2-2, with D perhaps given as TRBD1 or TRBD2 (5 bases each). This CDR3 has 15 amino acids. V shed 5 bases and J shed 6 bases, with 16 bases lying between them. Germline V gene lookup returns CDR1 SEHNR and CDR2 FQNEAQ (reference sequence). CDR3 amino acids: CASSTPGRAAGELFF. For the CDR3, the DNA is TGTGCCAGCAGCACTCCGGGACGGGCTGCCGGGGAGCTGTTTTTT. The entire variable domain, with the rest obtained from reference TRBV7-9 and TRBJ2-2, is as follows: DTGVSQNPRHKITKRGQNVTFRCDPISEHNRLYWYRQTLGQGPEFLTYFQNEAQLEKSRLLSDRFSAERPKGSFSTLEIQRTEQGDSAMYLCASSTPGRAAGELFFGEGSRLTVL.

This clonotype was seen more than once but under ten times. The chain carries TRBV20-1 and TRBJ1-1; weak D call: TRBD1 (6 bases). Germline loops: CDR1 DFQATT, CDR2 SNEGSKA (reference sequence). The CDR3 runs 13 residues. V was cut by 6 bases and J by 5 bases, with 16 bases left in between. The CDR3 DNA reads as TGCAGTGCCCGAGGGGGGGGACGGACTGAAGCTTTCTTT. Protein sequence: CSARGGGRTEAFF.

This clonotype was detected many times. This chain connects TRBV11-2 to TRBJ2-7; perhaps TRBD2 as D (7 bases). The length of the CDR3 is 16 residues. Germline V gene sequence: CDR1 SGHAT, CDR2 FQNNGV. Trimming left V 3 bases short and J 3 bases short, with 18 bases between. CDR3 DNA: TGTGCCAGCAGCTTGGGAGGGGGTGGGACTCACTACGAGCAGTACTTC. Translating gives CASSLGGGGTHYEQYF.

This clonotype was observed a few times. This chain links TRBV20-1 with TRBJ2-3, with a possible D match to TRBD2 (6 bases). V gave up 1 base and J gave up 1 base, with 21 bases separating them. The germline CDR1 and CDR2 sequences are DFQATT and SNEGSKA (reference sequence). The CDR3 runs 18 residues. For the CDR3, the DNA is TGCAGTGCTAGAGCCATGCCGGGACTCGGCGGGGGCACAGATACGCAGTATTTT. The encoded protein is CSARAMPGLGGGTDTQYF.

This clonotype occurred a few times. V usage is TRBV20-1 and J usage is TRBJ2-7, with D perhaps TRBD2 (6 bases). This CDR3 has 15 residues. Germline CDR1 and CDR2: DFQATT and SNEGSKA (reference sequence). Trimming took 0 bases from V and 0 from J, leaving 12 bases between them. CDR3 nucleotide sequence: TGCAGTGCTAGAGATGGAGGGACGAGCTCCTACGAGCAGTACTTC. Translation gives CSARDGGTSSYEQYF.

This rearrangement joins TRBV12-3 or TRBV12-4 to TRBJ2-2; D is tentatively TRBD1 or TRBD2 (5 bases each). V was cut by 10 bases and J by 6 bases, with 18 bases left in between. The CDR3 runs 14 residues. The CDR3 sequence: CATLGELAPGELFF. The CDR3 DNA sequence: TGTGCCACCCTGGGGGAATTGGCTCCCGGGGAGCTGTTTTTT.

The rearrangement uses TRBV2 and TRBJ2-2; 9 nucleotides align to TRBD1. V trimming: 6 bases; J trimming: 6 bases; junction bases outside the gene matches: 2. CDR3 size: 13 residues. Germline assignment: CDR1 SNHLY and CDR2 FYNNEI. DNA for the CDR3: TGTGCCAGCAGGGGGACAGGGTCCGGGGAGCTGTTTTTT. Translating it yields CASRGTGSGELFF.

The chain joins TRBV2 to TRBJ2-5; D is perhaps TRBD1 (5 bases). The V end was cut by 9 bases, the J end by 4 bases, with 9 bases between. The CDR3 consists of 11 residues. CDR1 and CDR2 from the germline V gene are SNHLY and FYNNEI. This CDR3 reads CASRGGETQYF. The CDR3 nucleotides read TGTGCCAGTAGGGGCGGAGAGACCCAGTACTTC.

This rearrangement joins TRBV7-9 to TRBJ1-1; D is uncertain. The germline gives CDR1 SEHNR, CDR2 FQNEAQ (reference sequence). V lost 7 bases to trimming and J lost 0 bases, with 15 bases between them. The CDR3 is made up of 15 amino acids. CDR3 amino acids: CASTPDLSMNTEAFF. CDR3 coding DNA: TGTGCCAGCACCCCGGACCTTTCCATGAACACTGAAGCTTTCTTT.

This clonotype was seen ten or more times. This chain joins TRBV5-6 and TRBJ2-3, with 12 bases lining up with TRBD2. Trimming removed 1 base from V and 4 bases from J; junction bases left unmatched: 4. Germline CDR1 SGHDT, CDR2 YYEEEE. The CDR3 has 16 amino acids. The CDR3 DNA follows: TGTGCCAGCAGCTTGAAACTAGCGGGAGGCGCAGATACGCAGTATTTT. As protein: CASSLKLAGGADTQYF.

The rearrangement uses TRBV25-1 and TRBJ2-7; D gene ambiguous. The germline V and J ends were trimmed by 1 base and 5 bases, with 6 bases remaining between them. CDR1 and CDR2 from the germline V gene are MGHDK and SYGVNS. There are 12 residues in the CDR3. Written as DNA, the CDR3 is TGTGCCAGCAGTGAATCCAACCACGAGCAGTACTTC. Its translation is CASSESNHEQYF.

The chain couples TRBV5-1 to TRBJ2-5, with 8 bases fitting TRBD2. The CDR3 consists of 16 residues. V lost 0 bases to trimming and J lost 5 bases; unmatched junction nucleotides: 9. Looked up from germline, CDR1 is SGHRS and CDR2 is YFSETQ. The CDR3 region is CASSLAPGGGAETQYF. The DNA of the CDR3 is TGCGCCAGCAGCTTGGCCCCGGGGGGGGGCGCGGAGACCCAGTACTTC.